This record concerns one TCR beta chain sequence. Its specific antigen is unknown. No per-base quality is available; no much larger clone lies one base away. Amplification of TCR beta CDR3 regions was carried out from RNA transcripts. A first-round RT-PCR of the TCR CDR3 used the HTBI primer set with the Qiagen OneStep RT-PCR kit. Libraries were constructed in a second round of multiplex PCR, after which size selection and purification were performed. Paired-end sequencing of the libraries was performed with 100 bp reads on an Illumina HiSeq2000. The source study handled its data this way. SOAPnuke was used to process the raw data, throwing out any read that contained adapters or uncalled bases, had a mean Phred below 15, or lacked an exact constant-primer or identifier match. COPE v1.2.5 was used to merge high-quality paired reads, and clonotypes were defined as unique nucleotide sequences. Clonotypes were aligned to IMGT TRBV, TRBD and TRBJ reference segments using MiTCR v1.1. The analysis was restricted to V-J combinations with a frequency above 0.0001, which together covered about 99% of the repertoires. A TCS score was defined as the ratio between F50 (clonal expansion) and ExV (chaos), using BLOSUM62-based TCRdist between CDR3 peptides within each V-J. Welch's t-statistics and random forest reduced roughly 530 V-J features to about 12, which were used in a naive Bayes classifier (R e1071). Using fastp at Q25 and MiXCR, TCRdb reprocessed the public reads and kept productive beta chains. Each CDR3 protein appears once, grouped with its most common genes and DNA. For this entry, the V and J calls and clone size follow TCRdb and not the study's own pipeline. The sample records about 360,000 distinct CDR3 sequences, around 25% of which are singletons. The ten largest clones add up to about 70% of the sample.

These data originate in a study of T cells in Graves' hyperthyroidism and ophthalmopathy (dated by TCRdb to the late 2010s). At the level of the whole study: Peripheral blood was sampled at the time of initial diagnosis, prior to any treatment. TCR V-J signatures able to tell the groups apart were searched for in a discovery cohort of 100 patients, of whom approximately 40 had Graves' ophthalmopathy and more than 55 had stable Graves' hyperthyroidism. An independent validation cohort of around 20 hyperthyroidism patients and approximately 17 patients who later progressed to ophthalmopathy tested prospective prediction of ophthalmopathy. The 100 or so discovery patients were randomly divided into training and test sets at a 7:3 ratio. The study also compared thyroid tissue and blood T-cell repertoires from several Graves' hyperthyroidism patients. Following sampling, methimazole starting at 30 mg daily was given to hyperthyroidism patients, and high-dose intravenous methylprednisolone was given to ophthalmopathy patients. The paper reports TCR Vbeta CDR3 sequencing of over 130 peripheral blood samples: 43 ophthalmopathy, over 70 hyperthyroidism and 17 progressor patients.

Results and caveats for the whole study, not just this receptor: Ophthalmopathy was separated from stable hyperthyroidism by a 13 V-J signature model, with approximately 90% sensitivity and approximately 84% specificity obtained in cross-validation and 80%/75% obtained in testing. No statistical method was used to set the sample size in advance, and investigators knew the group allocation. In validation, progression to ophthalmopathy was predicted by the model with about 70% sensitivity and just over 72% specificity, a median of about 6.4 months before onset. Most expanded thyroid clonotypes (frequency above 0.001) were also detected in blood, a finding suggesting that blood repertoires may reflect thyroid immune responses.

Stable Graves' hyperthyroidism was defined as the absence of progression to ophthalmopathy over 18 months of follow-up. Hyperthyroidism patients were aged 18 to 65 years and newly diagnosed, with disease duration of less than 2 months. The study excluded patients with uncontrolled infections, other autoimmune diseases, pregnancy or lactation. Diagnoses were based on clinical symptoms, serum thyroxine and TRAb, thyroid ultrasound and orbital computed tomography. PBMCs were separated from 10 ml of fresh peripheral blood using Ficoll-Paque density gradient centrifugation. Trizol reagent was used to extract total RNA, and RNA quality was then checked on an Agilent 2100 Bioanalyzer. The source of this sequence is a man aged 45-60 years with Graves' hyperthyroidism. Sample: blood.

The DNA sequence is as follows: TGTGCCAGCAGCTTCGGACAGGGATCCCAAGAGCGGGGTTCACCCCTCCACTTT. Its protein reads: CASSFGQGSQERGSPLHF. The receptor chain draws on TRBV7-9 and TRBJ1-6; 8 bases in the junction line up with TRBD1. The CDR1 and CDR2 encoded by the germline V gene (reference sequence) are SEHNR and FQNEAQ. Measured from the cysteine to the phenylalanine, the CDR3 is 18 residues long. Here the CDR3 DNA is all that survives: 54 bases in frame from base 1. V has 3 bases trimmed and J has 9 bases trimmed; junction bases matching no gene number 16.